The 16 T cell receptor beta chains reported below all come from one sample, sequenced in a study of cytomegalovirus exposure and HLA in healthy donors. PCR primers comprised 60 Vbeta and 13 Jbeta primers. Some clones are missing from TCRdb's copy, which holds only in-frame ones; the method was immunoSEQ multiplex PCR. Of about 180,000 clones listed, over 70% are singletons. Source material: PBMCs. The source is a man aged 18-30 years in good health and CMV-seronegative.

This sequence joins TRBV7-9 and TRBJ1-2, with no clear D. CDR3 length: 15 amino acids. V lost 1 base to trimming and J lost 8 bases, with 17 bases between them. From germline, CDR1 is SEHNR and CDR2 FQNEAQ (reference sequence). The CDR3, as DNA: TGTGCCAGCAGCTTAGGAGACACCGTCAGTAGGGGCTACACCTTC. This encodes CASSLGDTVSRGYTF.

The genes are TRBV30 and TRBJ2-3; 7 positions agree with TRBD1. J gave up 5 bases and V 3 bases, and 14 bases lay outside the gene matches. Per germline, CDR1 GTSNPN and CDR2 SVGIG (reference sequence). This CDR3 has 16 amino acids. The CDR3 reads CAWSTGDSPGGDTQYF. The CDR3 DNA reads TGTGCCTGGAGCACCGGGGACAGCCCTGGAGGAGATACGCAGTATTTT.

The gene calls are TRBV5-1 and TRBJ1-1, with TRBD1 as a possible D gene (6 bases). The V end lost 0 bases, the J end lost 5 bases, and 8 bases lay between the germline ends. The germline V gene has CDR1 SGHRS and CDR2 YFSETQ. The CDR3 covers 13 residues. CDR3 in amino acids: CASSLDQGTEAFF. Written as DNA, the CDR3 is TGCGCCAGCAGCTTGGACCAGGGGACTGAAGCTTTCTTT.

The chain carries TRBV19 and TRBJ2-5; TRBD1 might be the D (6 bases). This CDR3 contains 12 residues. Between the trimmed V and J ends, which lost 6 bases and 5 bases, there was a span of 10 bases. Germline V lookup: CDR1 LNHDA, CDR2 SQIVND (reference sequence). The CDR3, as DNA: TGTGCCAGTAGGGACAGATCGGAGACCCAGTACTTC. Amino acids: CASRDRSETQYF.

This clone was found once. The chain is built from TRBV4-3 and TRBJ2-1; a possible D gene is TRBD1 (7 bases). V lost 5 bases and J 10 bases, leaving 21 bases between the germline ends. From germline, CDR1 is LGHNA and CDR2 YSLEER. This CDR3 region has 15 residues. CDR3 sequence: CASSSRQGGGEEQFF. CDR3 DNA: TGCGCCAGCAGCTCCCGACAGGGAGGCGGCGAGGAGCAGTTCTTC.

The chain links TRBV18 to TRBJ2-5; TRBD2 agrees at 10 bases. This CDR3 is built from 18 residues. CDR1 KGHSH and CDR2 LQKENI come from the germline V gene. V gave up 0 bases and J gave up 4 bases; unmatched junction bases: 11. In DNA form, the CDR3 reads TGTGCCAGCTCACCACCGGGAAGACCAGCGGGAGGGGGAGAGACCCAGTACTTC. Protein sequence: CASSPPGRPAGGGETQYF.

This clone was observed a single time. The V and J genes are TRBV23-1 and TRBJ1-5; D is unclear. TRBV23-1 is an ORF, and what it does is uncertain. This CDR3 is 14 amino acids long. The ends were cut back, 2 bases at V and 5 bases at J, with 10 bases in the middle. The CDR3 DNA sequence: TGCGCCAGCAGTCAACCCCGGTTCCATCAGCCCCAGCATTTT. Protein sequence: CASSQPRFHQPQHF.

The V gene is TRBV10-1, the J gene TRBJ1-3; TRBD1 matches at 7 bases. The CDR3 runs to 17 residues. Germline loops: CDR1 WNHNN, CDR2 SYGVQD (reference sequence). The V segment lost 7 bases and the J segment 0 bases; nucleotides outside the gene matches: 12. The CDR3 DNA reads TGCGCCAGCAAAGTCCCGGGACAGCCTAGCTCTGGAAACACCATATATTTT. Translating it yields CASKVPGQPSSGNTIYF.

This clone was detected a few times. This sequence joins TRBV19 and TRBJ2-1, with 10 bases matching TRBD2. Germline V gene sequence: CDR1 LNHDA, CDR2 SQIVND (reference sequence). The V gene end was trimmed by 1 base and the J gene end by 6 bases; junction bases not matched to a gene: 12. This CDR3 is 18 amino acids long. CDR3 in DNA: TGTGCCAGTAGTATAGGGGGGGTTGCTAGCGGGAGTTCCAATGAGCAGTTCTTC. It specifies CASSIGGVASGSSNEQFF.

This chain links TRBV18 with TRBJ1-4; 7 nucleotides match TRBD1. Trimming cost V 1 base and J 3 bases; bases outside gene matches: 8. Germline CDR1 KGHSH, CDR2 LQKENI. The CDR3 consists of 17 residues. CDR3 bases: TGTGCCAGCTCACCACTGACAGGGAGGTCGGCTAATGAAAAACTGTTTTTT. Protein: CASSPLTGRSANEKLFF.

J is TRBJ2-3 and V is TRBV6-4, with 9 bases that match TRBD2. The germline V gene has CDR1 MRHNA and CDR2 SNTAGT. The CDR3 contains 16 residues. Germline trimming cut 3 bases from V and 5 bases from J; bases unmatched to any gene: 9. The CDR3 nucleotides are TGTGCCAGCAGTGAAACAGCGGGAGGAAGGGGAGATACGCAGTATTTT. It codes for CASSETAGGRGDTQYF.

J is TRBJ2-2 and V is TRBV30; 7 positions agree with TRBD1. Looked up from germline, CDR1 is GTSNPN and CDR2 is SVGIG (reference sequence). The V and J ends lost 2 bases and 2 bases, in that order; junction bases with no gene match: 8. There are 16 residues in the CDR3. The CDR3 bases are TGTGCCTGGAGTCGATCTCAGGGGGTTAACACCGGGGAGCTGTTTTTT. Translated, it gives CAWSRSQGVNTGELFF.

The rearrangement uses TRBV19 and TRBJ2-4; D is unclear. CDR1 LNHDA and CDR2 SQIVND come from the germline V gene (reference sequence). Trimming pared 8 bases from V and 0 bases from J, leaving 8 bases between. CDR3 length: 13 amino acids. The CDR3 loop is CASLSLAKNIQYF. CDR3 in DNA: TGTGCCAGTTTATCACTAGCCAAAAACATTCAGTACTTC.

Written as DNA, the CDR3 is TGTGCCAGCAGCGGCTCCGGGACTAGCGGGGGGGCGAACACCGGGGAGCTGTTTTTT. It codes for CASSGSGTSGGANTGELFF. The chain is built from TRBV7-9 and TRBJ2-2, with 16 nucleotides matching TRBD2. The CDR3 length is 19 residues. Trimming at V came to 5 bases and at J to 0 bases, leaving 6 bases not matched to a gene. Germline CDR1 reads SEHNR; CDR2 reads FQNEAQ (reference sequence).

The rearrangement uses TRBV10-3 and TRBJ2-3, with 8 bases lining up with TRBD2. The J segment lost 4 bases and the V segment lost 3 bases, leaving 3 bases of the junction unmatched. The CDR3 loop spans 14 amino acids. Germline V gives CDR1 ENHRY, CDR2 SYGVKD. CDR3: CAISDRGGPDTQYF. CDR3 nucleotide sequence: TGTGCCATCAGTGATCGGGGGGGCCCAGATACGCAGTATTTT.

The chain carries TRBV4-2 and TRBJ1-3, with 8 bases identical to TRBD1. Per germline, CDR1 LGHNA and CDR2 YNFKEQ. This CDR3 is built from 18 residues. After removal of 0 bases from V and 4 bases from J, the junction contained 11 bases not matched to a gene. The CDR3 sequence: CASSQDFVTGEGGNTIYF. CDR3 nucleotide sequence: TGTGCCAGCAGCCAAGATTTCGTGACAGGGGAGGGCGGAAACACCATATATTTT.